This T cell receptor beta chain was observed in a study of T cell responses to AZD1222 COVID-19 vaccine. Profiling relied on immunoSEQ multiplex PCR, and the TCRdb table lists in-frame clones only, not all of them. Of roughly 200,000 clones listed, about 92% are singletons. Study findings and constraints: The study sampled repertoires only after the peak T cell response. Spike regions recognized by vaccine-associated CD4 TCRs spanned the protein, led by 160-218 and 743-854. Increases in Spike-specific TCR breadth and depth were seen after two AZD1222 doses.

Germline CDR1 reads MNHEY; CDR2 reads SVGAGI. The CDR3 is 14 amino acids. V lost 5 bases and J 5 bases, leaving 15 bases between the germline ends. This clone was counted a single time. What it binds is unknown. This chain connects TRBV6-5 to TRBJ1-1, with D hard to call. The TCR originated in an adult in good health. This specimen consisted of peripheral blood, obtained on day 0 of MenACWY control vaccination. The CDR3 here is CASSTPVRKTEAFF. The CDR3 DNA reads TGTGCCAGCAGTACGCCGGTTAGGAAGACTGAAGCTTTCTTT.